This passage covers 10 T cell receptor beta chains from one sample sequenced in a study of shared clonotypes between healthy human individuals. The table came from immunoSEQ multiplex PCR; TCRdb's copy has only in-frame clones and leaves some out. In the table there are some 2.4 million clones, over 85% of which are singletons. Sequencing was carried out using naive CD4+ T cells from PBMCs. Sample subset: CD45RA+ positively selected. The receptors originated from a man between 18 and 29 years old in good health. Some clones in this sample may be carry-over from other donors' samples.

In the case of this clone: Germline and junction disagree at one end, which may indicate a read error. CDR3 sequence reads: CASTVAGNTGELFF. The CDR3 coding sequence is TGTGCCAGCACCGTAGCAGGAAACACCGGGGAGCTGTTTTTT. V gene TRBV9 combines with J gene TRBJ2-2; no clear D. The CDR3 consists of 14 residues. The V gene's germline CDR1 is SGDLS and CDR2 YYNGEE.

The chain couples TRBV15 to TRBJ2-1, with TRBD1 matching over 10 bases. CDR1 and CDR2 from the germline V gene are LNHNV and YYDKDF (reference sequence). V lost 3 bases to trimming and J lost 7 bases; unmatched junction nucleotides: 6. This CDR3 is built from 15 residues. This CDR3 is CATSSPGQGRNEQFF. In DNA form, the CDR3 reads TGTGCCACCAGCAGCCCGGGACAGGGGAGGAATGAGCAGTTCTTC. The complete variable domain, with remaining parts taken from reference TRBV15 and TRBJ2-1, reads DAMVIQNPRYQVTQFGKPVTLSCSQTLNHNVMYWYQQKSSQAPKLLFHYYDKDFNNEADTPDNFQSRRPNTSFCFLDIRSPGLGDTAMYLCATSSPGQGRNEQFFGPGTRLTVL.

The chain joins TRBV28 to TRBJ1-5, with a weak D call TRBD1 (5 bases). The germline CDR1 and CDR2 sequences are MDHEN and SYDVKM. V was shortened by 6 bases and J by 1 base, with 13 bases between the two germline ends. This CDR3 comprises 15 residues. Written as DNA, the CDR3 is TGTGCCAGCAGCCTGGGGGGAGAGAGCAATCAGCCCCAGCATTTT. It specifies CASSLGGESNQPQHF.

The CDR3 protein is CASSKGAGTMNTEAFF. In DNA form, the CDR3 reads TGTGCCAGCAGCAAAGGGGCAGGCACCATGAACACTGAAGCTTTCTTT. The rearrangement links TRBV21-1 to TRBJ1-1; TRBD1 is taken as the D call from the table, unchecked against the DNA. TRBV21-1 is recorded as a pseudogene. The length of the CDR3 is 16 residues.

This clone has only one observation. The rearrangement links TRBV18 to TRBJ2-5; D call uncertain. The CDR3 has 14 amino acids. Germline lookup yields CDR1 KGHSH and CDR2 LQKENI. V was clipped by 6 bases and J by 1 base, with 12 bases between them. The CDR3 sequence is CASSFSPGQETQYF. CDR3 sequence (DNA): TGTGCCAGCTCCTTTTCTCCAGGCCAAGAGACCCAGTACTTC.

There are a few counts of this clone. The chain employs TRBV10-3 and TRBJ1-3, with D unclear. Germline lookup yields CDR1 ENHRY and CDR2 SYGVKD. The CDR3 length is 13 residues. Trimming removed 0 bases from V and 6 bases from J, with 6 bases in between. The CDR3 nucleotides read TGTGCCATCAGTGAGTCCTCGACAAACACCATATATTTT. It is translated as CAISESSTNTIYF.

The rearrangement joins TRBV18 to TRBJ2-1, with 7 positions matching TRBD1. The ends lost 3 bases at V and 4 bases at J; junction bases unmatched: 3. Looked up from germline, CDR1 is KGHSH and CDR2 is LQKENI. This CDR3 spans 14 amino acids. CDR3 amino acids: CASSPGTDYNEQFF. CDR3 nucleotide sequence: TGTGCCAGCTCACCGGGGACAGATTACAATGAGCAGTTCTTC.

The chain links TRBV30 to TRBJ2-7, with D possibly being TRBD1 (5 bases). V lost 2 bases to trimming and J lost 6 bases, with 14 bases between them. The CDR3 covers 13 residues. Germline loops: CDR1 GTSNPN, CDR2 SVGIG (reference sequence). As DNA, the CDR3 is TGTGCCTGGAGTATGCAGGGTGGGTCCGAGCAGTACTTC. Translated, it gives CAWSMQGGSEQYF. The whole variable domain, filled in from reference TRBV30 and TRBJ2-7, reads SQTIHQWPATLVQPVGSPLSLECTVEGTSNPNLYWYRQAAGRGLQLLFYSVGIGQISSEVPQNLSASRPQDRQFILSSKKLLLSDSGFYLCAWSMQGGSEQYFGPGTRLTVT.

This chain uses TRBV19 with TRBJ2-7; D tentatively reads TRBD1 or TRBD2 (5 bases each). V lost 9 bases to trimming and J lost 3 bases, with 18 bases between them. This CDR3 comprises 14 residues. Looked up from germline, CDR1 is LNHDA and CDR2 is SQIVND (reference sequence). CDR3 region: CASKTGGNYYEQYF. The CDR3 DNA reads as TGTGCCAGCAAAACTGGGGGAAACTACTACGAGCAGTACTTC.

The rearrangement links TRBV18 to TRBJ1-3, with D unclear. Trimming took off 3 bases at V and 4 bases at J, with 16 bases between the two ends. CDR1 KGHSH and CDR2 LQKENI come from the germline V gene. The CDR3 consists of 16 residues. CDR3 in DNA: TGTGCCAGCTCACCTACCGGGCCGGCAGCAGGAAACACCATATATTTT. Amino acid sequence: CASSPTGPAAGNTIYF.